This TCR beta chain comes out of a study of cytomegalovirus exposure and HLA in healthy donors. Study observations and caveats: TRBV6-2, TRBV6-3 and some other V segments were excluded as indistinguishable.

Use of 60 Vbeta and 13 Jbeta primers characterized the PCR. Produced via immunoSEQ multiplex PCR; TCRdb's table is partial and in-frame only. The sample has about 160,000 clones, 80% seen once. There are 14 residues in the CDR3. J gave up 8 bases and V 4 bases, and 10 bases lay outside the gene matches. Germline-derived CDR1 and CDR2 are MNHEY and SMNVEV (reference sequence). All the people who gave samples were healthy bone marrow donors. Though probably carrying unrecorded immune exposures, donors were nominally healthy at sampling. As concerns this clone: The antigen is undetermined.

This receptor was taken from a male donor in good health and CMV-seropositive. Input material: PBMCs. V and J are TRBV27 and TRBJ1-2; 7 nucleotides line up with TRBD1. The CDR3 spells CASSSIRDRGGYTF. For the CDR3, the DNA is TGTGCCAGCAGTTCGATCCGGGACAGAGGAGGCTACACCTTC.